These 20 T cell receptor beta chains originate from one sample sequenced in a study of T cell responses to AZD1222 COVID-19 vaccine. Data came from immunoSEQ multiplex PCR; TCRdb stores just in-frame clones and leaves some out. The table lists about 59,000 clones, approximately 89% of them singletons, with 5% to 6.5% in the top ten. The material sequenced was peripheral blood, taken 28 days after the second AZD1222 dose. The origin of the receptors is an adult who received the AZD1222 COVID-19 vaccine.

This clone was seen a handful of times. This chain joins TRBV18 and TRBJ1-4; 7 bases map to TRBD1. There are 16 residues in the CDR3. Germline V gene lookup returns CDR1 KGHSH and CDR2 LQKENI. V was clipped by 1 base and J by 0 bases; unmatched bases: 2. As DNA, the CDR3 is TGTGCCAGCTCACCACGACAGGGATCAACTAATGAAAAACTGTTTTTT. Protein sequence: CASSPRQGSTNEKLFF.

V usage is TRBV4-1 and J usage is TRBJ2-7; D call uncertain. Trimming removed 4 bases from V and 3 bases from J, with 16 bases in between. Looked up from germline, CDR1 is MGHRA and CDR2 is YSYEKL. This CDR3 spans 15 amino acids. The CDR3 spells CASSLRAAWGYEQYF. DNA for the CDR3: TGCGCCAGCAGCCTCCGAGCAGCTTGGGGCTACGAGCAGTACTTC.

J is TRBJ2-2 and V is TRBV7-2; TRBD1 agrees at 7 bases. This CDR3 has 13 residues. J lost 4 bases, V lost 5 bases, and 1 base had no gene match. The germline V gene has CDR1 SGHTA and CDR2 FQGNSA. The CDR3 DNA is TGTGCCAGCAGCGACAGGGTCACCGGGGAGCTGTTTTTT. This encodes CASSDRVTGELFF.

The rearrangement links TRBV18 to TRBJ2-5; 11 bases fit TRBD2. Germline V gene sequence: CDR1 KGHSH, CDR2 LQKENI. Losses at the gene ends were 6 bases for V and 3 bases for J; bases not matched to a gene: 3. The length of the CDR3 is 14 residues. The CDR3 loop reads CASSGTSGEETQYF. CDR3 nucleotide sequence: TGTGCCAGCTCTGGGACTAGCGGAGAAGAGACCCAGTACTTC.

The chain links TRBV28 to TRBJ2-1; D is unclear. V dropped 5 bases and J dropped 4 bases, with 12 bases sitting between them. Germline CDR1 and CDR2: MDHEN and SYDVKM. CDR3 size: 14 residues. The DNA for the CDR3 is TGTGCCAGCAGTATCTCAAGGGTTTACAATGAGCAGTTCTTC. This sequence encodes CASSISRVYNEQFF.

The rearrangement uses TRBV7-8 and TRBJ1-1; TRBD1 is a possible D gene (5 bases). From germline, CDR1 is SGHVS and CDR2 FQNEAQ. V was pared by 8 bases and J by 1 base, with 14 bases between. The length of the CDR3 is 14 residues. CDR3 coding DNA: TGTGCCAGCGGTTCCAGGGTCAGGAACACTGAAGCTTTCTTT. Its translation is CASGSRVRNTEAFF.

This sequence joins TRBV29-1 and TRBJ2-1, with 10 bases identical to TRBD2. V lost 7 bases, J lost 6 bases, and 12 bases stayed unmatched. CDR1 and CDR2 from the germline V gene are SQVTM and ANQGSEA. CDR3 length equals 15 residues. CDR3 in amino acids: CSAQAGGPRSNEQFF. CDR3 sequence (DNA): TGCAGCGCTCAAGCGGGAGGGCCACGATCCAATGAGCAGTTCTTC.

The genes are TRBV7-6 and TRBJ2-3, with D possibly matching TRBD1 (6 bases). From germline, CDR1 is SGHVS and CDR2 FNYEAQ. The CDR3 contains 15 residues. V was clipped by 2 bases and J by 2 bases, with 11 bases between them. DNA for the CDR3: TGTGCCAGCAGCTTATTGGGACAAGTCACAGATACGCAGTATTTT. This codes for CASSLLGQVTDTQYF.

The V call is TRBV4-1, the J call TRBJ2-2; 7 nucleotides agree with TRBD1. After removal of 0 bases from V and 6 bases from J, the junction contained 4 bases not matched to a gene. Germline-derived CDR1 and CDR2 are MGHRA and YSYEKL. The CDR3 totals 15 residues. CDR3 sequence: CASSQEPDRAGELFF. CDR3 DNA sequence: TGCGCCAGCAGCCAAGAGCCCGACAGGGCCGGGGAGCTGTTTTTT.

The chain joins TRBV28 to TRBJ1-6; D uncertain. Trimming removed 6 bases at V and 0 bases at J, with 12 bases between. Germline V CDR1 and CDR2: MDHEN, SYDVKM. This CDR3 has 16 amino acids. The CDR3 nucleotides are TGTGCCAGCAGGGCGGGCGGTAGCTCCTATAATTCACCCCTCCACTTT. Its translation: CASRAGGSSYNSPLHF.

The chain links TRBV3-1 (or the pseudogene TRBV3-2) to TRBJ2-1; 10 bases map to TRBD2. Germline values: CDR1 LGHDT, CDR2 YNNKEL (reference sequence). The CDR3 sequence is 15 residues long. Losses at the gene ends were 2 bases for V and 10 bases for J; bases not matched to a gene: 8. The CDR3, as DNA: TGTGCCAGCAGCCAAATAGCGGGGGGCTCTAAGGAGCAGTTCTTC. Protein product: CASSQIAGGSKEQFF.

This chain uses TRBV11-1 with TRBJ2-7; TRBD1 matches at 9 bases. There are 15 residues in the CDR3. Per the germline V gene, CDR1 is SGHAT and CDR2 is FQDESV (reference sequence). V dropped 6 bases and J dropped 0; count of bases not matched to a gene: 6. The CDR3: CASRAGQGISYEQYF. CDR3 nucleotide sequence: TGTGCCAGCAGGGCCGGACAGGGGATCTCCTACGAGCAGTACTTC.

In this sample, this clone turned up once. CDR3 region: CASSRTGGTDTQYF. The CDR3 coding sequence is TGCGCCAGCAGCAGAACGGGGGGCACAGATACGCAGTATTTT. V is TRBV5-1 and J is TRBJ2-3; D perhaps matches TRBD2 (6 bases). The V gene lost 4 bases and the J gene lost 1 base, with 10 bases spanning the gap. Germline CDR1 SGHRS, CDR2 YFSETQ. This CDR3 spans 14 amino acids.

This clone was seen a single time. V is TRBV4-2 and J is TRBJ1-1, with D possibly TRBD1 on 5 matching bases. This CDR3 comprises 14 residues. Trimming removed 5 bases at V and 3 bases at J, with 13 bases between. Germline CDR1 LGHNA, CDR2 YNFKEQ. The CDR3: CASSAREGYTEAFF. The CDR3 bases are TGTGCCAGCAGCGCCAGGGAGGGCTACACTGAAGCTTTCTTT.

CDR3 residues: CASSWGLAGGRPTNEQFF. CDR3 nucleotides: TGTGCCAGCAGCTGGGGACTAGCGGGGGGCCGGCCCACCAATGAGCAGTTCTTC. The chain combines TRBV7-2 with TRBJ2-1; 15 bases match TRBD2. This CDR3 region has 18 residues. V lost 4 bases to trimming and J lost 6 bases; unmatched junction nucleotides: 10. Per germline, CDR1 SGHTA and CDR2 FQGNSA.

The chain employs TRBV19 and TRBJ1-5; tentative D call: TRBD1 (6 bases). The length of the CDR3 is 14 residues. Per germline, CDR1 LNHDA and CDR2 SQIVND (reference sequence). Trimming left V 6 bases short and J 1 base short, with 10 bases between. Here the CDR3 reads CASRDRGSNQPQHF. Written as DNA, the CDR3 is TGTGCCAGTAGGGACAGAGGGAGCAATCAGCCCCAGCATTTT.

The chain combines TRBV7-2 with TRBJ2-7; D not resolved. Germline V gene lookup returns CDR1 SGHTA and CDR2 FQGNSA. CDR3 length equals 15 residues. V shed 1 base and J shed 3 bases, with 13 bases lying between them. The DNA for the CDR3 is TGTGCCAGCAGCTTAGAGGTGTTAATCAACTACGAGCAGTACTTC. Translation gives CASSLEVLINYEQYF.

This clone was counted a single time. V and J are TRBV5-1 and TRBJ2-7; a possible D gene is TRBD2 (5 bases). The V and J ends lost 2 bases and 2 bases respectively, with 11 bases between them. The CDR3 spans 14 residues. The germline CDR1 and CDR2 sequences are SGHRS and YFSETQ. CDR3 sequence: CASSFERVAYEQYF. The DNA for the CDR3 is TGCGCCAGCAGCTTTGAGAGGGTAGCCTACGAGCAGTACTTC. Drawing the rest from reference TRBV5-1 and TRBJ2-7, the complete variable domain is KAGVTQTPRYLIKTRGQQVTLSCSPISGHRSVSWYQQTPGQGLQFLFEYFSETQRNKGNFPGRFSGRQFSNSRSEMNVSTLELGDSALYLCASSFERVAYEQYFGPGTRLTVT.

The rearrangement joins TRBV19 to TRBJ1-5; 8 positions agree with TRBD1. CDR3 length: 16 residues. J gave up 6 bases and V 5 bases, and 12 bases lay outside the gene matches. Germline V gene sequence: CDR1 LNHDA, CDR2 SQIVND (reference sequence). CDR3 in amino acids: CASSLGVQGGRQPQHF. The CDR3 DNA reads TGTGCCAGTAGTCTGGGAGTACAGGGGGGGCGTCAGCCCCAGCATTTT.

In its sample, this clone was seen once. The CDR3 spells CASSLPQNTEAFF. The CDR3 DNA is TGTGCCAGCAGTCTACCGCAGAACACTGAAGCTTTCTTT. This chain uses TRBV28 with TRBJ1-1; D gene unclear. This CDR3 is built from 13 residues. CDR1 MDHEN and CDR2 SYDVKM come from the germline V gene. V was cut by 5 bases and J by 1 base, with 8 bases left in between.